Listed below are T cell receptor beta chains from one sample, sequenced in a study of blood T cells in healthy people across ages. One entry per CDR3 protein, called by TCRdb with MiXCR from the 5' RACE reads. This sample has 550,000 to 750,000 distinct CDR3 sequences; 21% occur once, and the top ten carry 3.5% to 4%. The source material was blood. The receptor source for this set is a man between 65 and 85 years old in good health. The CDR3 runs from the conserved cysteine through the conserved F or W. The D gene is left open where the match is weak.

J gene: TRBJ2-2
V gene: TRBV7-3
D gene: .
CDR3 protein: CASSLSGDTGELFF

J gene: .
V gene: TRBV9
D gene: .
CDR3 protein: CASSVRDSEQFF

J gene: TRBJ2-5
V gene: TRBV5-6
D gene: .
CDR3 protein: CASSFISRPEETQYF

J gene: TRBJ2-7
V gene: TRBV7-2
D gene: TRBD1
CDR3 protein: CASSLRDRGGYEQYF

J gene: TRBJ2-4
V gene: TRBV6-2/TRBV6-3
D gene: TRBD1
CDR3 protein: CASSSQRRDREENIQYF

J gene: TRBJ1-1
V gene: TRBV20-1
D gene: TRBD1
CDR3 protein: CSATTRQGAGTEAFF

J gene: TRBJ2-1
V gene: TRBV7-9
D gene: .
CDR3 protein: CASSLALSPSYNEQFF

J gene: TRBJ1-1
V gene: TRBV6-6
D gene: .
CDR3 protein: CASSYRGRGETEAFF

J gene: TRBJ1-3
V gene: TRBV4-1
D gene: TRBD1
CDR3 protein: CASSHTPGQGDSLSGNTIYF

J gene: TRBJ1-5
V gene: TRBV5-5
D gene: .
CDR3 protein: CASSSGPSPNQPQHF

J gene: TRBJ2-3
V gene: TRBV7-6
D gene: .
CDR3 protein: CASSLATESTDTRYF

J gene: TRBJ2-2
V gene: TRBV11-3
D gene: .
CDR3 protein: CASSLTHTDTGELFF

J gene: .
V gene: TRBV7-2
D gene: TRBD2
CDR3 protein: CASSFRGLAEEGEQFF

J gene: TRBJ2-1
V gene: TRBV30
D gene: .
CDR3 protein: CAWSVLGLGSNEQFF

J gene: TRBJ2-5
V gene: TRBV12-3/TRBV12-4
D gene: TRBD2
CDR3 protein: CASKGTSGKSQYF

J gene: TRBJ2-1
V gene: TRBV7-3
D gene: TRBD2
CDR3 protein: CASSFSERGEGHEQFF

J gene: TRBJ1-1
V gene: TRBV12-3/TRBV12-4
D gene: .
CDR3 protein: CASSNSGGAEAFF

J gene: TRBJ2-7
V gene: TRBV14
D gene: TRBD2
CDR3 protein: CASSQSLAVFAGGAYEQYF

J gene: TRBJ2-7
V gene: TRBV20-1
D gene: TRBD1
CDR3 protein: CSARGDRVNEQYF

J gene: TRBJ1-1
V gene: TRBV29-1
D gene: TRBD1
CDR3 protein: CSVRQGPNTEAFF

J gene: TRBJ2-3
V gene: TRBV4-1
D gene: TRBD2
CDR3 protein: CASSQDAGEADTQYF

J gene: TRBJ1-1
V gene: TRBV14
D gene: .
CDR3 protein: CASSQETLNTEAFF

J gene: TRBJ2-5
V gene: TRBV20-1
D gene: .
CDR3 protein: CSARREILETQYF

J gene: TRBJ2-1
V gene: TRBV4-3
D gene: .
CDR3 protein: CASSQDPRYNEQFF

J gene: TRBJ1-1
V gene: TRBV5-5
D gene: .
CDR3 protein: CASRLPGGRLTEAFF

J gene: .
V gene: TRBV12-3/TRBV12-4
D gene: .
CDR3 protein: CASRLTEATYEQYF